The 26 T cell receptor beta chains below all came from one sample that was sequenced in a study of blood T cell repertoires in COVID-19. The table came from immunoSEQ multiplex PCR; TCRdb's copy has only in-frame clones and leaves some out. The table records roughly 150,000 clones, 70% to 90% of them present only once. Material for sequencing was peripheral blood. The receptors shown here come from a human donor in a cohort sampled during active COVID-19.

V usage is TRBV5-1 and J usage is TRBJ1-1; 7 nucleotides align to TRBD1. The CDR3 is 14 amino acids. Trimming at V came to 6 bases and at J to 3 bases, leaving 8 bases not matched to a gene. CDR1 and CDR2 from the germline V gene are SGHRS and YFSETQ. The CDR3 DNA reads TGCGCCAGCACCTCAACAGGGGATGACACTGAAGCTTTCTTT. Its translation: CASTSTGDDTEAFF.

This CDR3 reads CASSLDAGAKGGELFF. CDR3 nucleotide sequence: TGTGCCAGCAGCTTGGATGCGGGGGCGAAGGGCGGGGAGCTGTTTTTT. The chain couples TRBV5-4 to TRBJ2-2; D might be TRBD2 (7 bases). Germline-derived CDR1 and CDR2 are SGHNT and YYREEE (reference sequence). The V and J ends lost 0 bases and 7 bases respectively, with 16 bases between them. The CDR3 is made up of 16 amino acids. The whole variable domain, filled in from reference TRBV5-4 and TRBJ2-2, reads ETGVTQSPTHLIKTRGQQVTLRCSSQSGHNTVSWYQQALGQGPQFIFQYYREEENGRGNFPPRFSGLQFPNYSSELNVNALELDDSALYLCASSLDAGAKGGELFFGEGSRLTVL.

This chain uses TRBV4-1 with TRBJ1-3; D remains ambiguous. Germline V gene data show CDR1 as MGHRA and CDR2 as YSYEKL. This CDR3 contains 16 residues. V gave up 1 base and J gave up 2 bases, with 12 bases separating them. CDR3 DNA sequence: TGCGCCAGCAGCCAAGTGGAGGCGAGCCCTGGAAACACCATATATTTT. Its translation is CASSQVEASPGNTIYF.

This chain joins TRBV9 and TRBJ1-1, with D hard to call. Looked up from germline, CDR1 is SGDLS and CDR2 is YYNGEE. This CDR3 has 13 residues. V lost 7 bases, J lost 8 bases, and 18 bases lay in between. As DNA, the CDR3 is TGTGCCAGCCGCCTTGTCGAGGGTACAGAAGCTTTCTTT. It yields the protein CASRLVEGTEAFF.

The V call is TRBV19, the J call TRBJ2-2, with D perhaps TRBD1 (6 bases). In germline, CDR1 is LNHDA, CDR2 SQIVND (reference sequence). Trimming pared 10 bases from V and 2 bases from J, leaving 14 bases between. This CDR3 has 14 amino acids. The CDR3 region has the DNA TGTGCCACCTCCCGGGACACAAACACCGGGGAGCTGTTTTTT. Protein: CATSRDTNTGELFF.

The chain uses TRBV25-1 and TRBJ1-4, with D possibly matching TRBD1 (6 bases). The CDR3 covers 15 residues. Germline lookup yields CDR1 MGHDK and CDR2 SYGVNS. V was clipped by 2 bases and J by 8 bases, with 15 bases between them. The chain's CDR3 is CASSEPQGIAEKLFF. CDR3 DNA sequence: TGTGCCAGCAGTGAACCCCAGGGGATTGCAGAAAAACTGTTTTTT.

The rearrangement joins TRBV7-2 to TRBJ2-5; TRBD2 aligns across 13 bases. Per germline, CDR1 SGHTA and CDR2 FQGNSA. With 5 bases clipped from V and 4 bases from J, the junction kept 4 bases outside the gene matches. This CDR3 region has 15 residues. The CDR3 nucleotides read TGTGCCAGCAGCCCGGGACTAGCGGGGCGAGAGACCCAGTACTTC. Its translation: CASSPGLAGRETQYF.

J is TRBJ2-7 and V is TRBV6-5; 11 nucleotides agree with TRBD2. The trim removed 0 bases at V and 3 bases at J, leaving 4 bases unmatched. Germline assignment: CDR1 MNHEY and CDR2 SVGAGI. The length of the CDR3 is 16 residues. The DNA for the CDR3 is TGTGCCAGCAGTTACTCCGGACTAGCGGGCCACTACGAGCAGTACTTC. This gives the protein CASSYSGLAGHYEQYF.

V usage is TRBV11-2 and J usage is TRBJ1-6, with D uncertain. The CDR3 spans 13 residues. Trimming stripped 1 base from V and 13 bases from J, with 11 bases between. Germline V CDR1 and CDR2: SGHAT, FQNNGV. The CDR3 protein is CASSLGREFPLHF. The CDR3 DNA sequence: TGTGCCAGCAGCTTAGGCCGAGAGTTCCCCCTCCACTTT.

The chain joins TRBV7-3 to TRBJ2-2; D is ambiguous. Germline V gene data show CDR1 as SGHTA and CDR2 as FQGTGA. The V end lost 8 bases, the J end lost 4 bases, and 8 bases lay between the germline ends. CDR3 length: 12 residues. CDR3 residues: CASGQFTGELFF. The CDR3 nucleotides read TGTGCCAGCGGCCAGTTCACCGGGGAGCTGTTTTTT.

The CDR3 nucleotides read TGCAGCGCCCTCCGGGGGGGGTCGGATACGCAGTATTTT. Its protein is CSALRGGSDTQYF. The chain links TRBV29-1 to TRBJ2-3, with 8 bases fitting TRBD2. CDR3 size: 13 residues. V lost 7 bases, J lost 6 bases, and 9 bases stayed unmatched. Germline CDR1 SQVTM, CDR2 ANQGSEA.

The V gene is TRBV29-1, the J gene TRBJ1-3; D is unclear. CDR3 length: 13 amino acids. CDR1 is SQVTM and CDR2 is ANQGSEA in the germline V gene. The ends were cut back, 6 bases at V and 0 bases at J, with 9 bases in the middle. This CDR3 reads CSVTGSSGNTIYF. The CDR3 DNA reads TGCAGCGTGACCGGGAGCTCTGGAAACACCATATATTTT.

V and J are TRBV30 and TRBJ2-7; TRBD2 agrees at 11 bases. The CDR3 loop spans 15 amino acids. Unmatched junction bases numbered 6, after V lost 1 base and J lost 4 bases. Germline V lookup: CDR1 GTSNPN, CDR2 SVGIG (reference sequence). This chain's CDR3 is CAWSEGSGRVYEQYF. Here the CDR3 DNA reads TGTGCCTGGAGTGAAGGTAGCGGGAGGGTATACGAGCAGTACTTC.

The rearrangement joins TRBV7-2 to TRBJ2-7; 8 bases match TRBD1. This CDR3 has 15 residues. Trimming removed 5 bases from V and 7 bases from J; junction bases left unmatched: 13. CDR1 and CDR2 (germline): SGHTA, FQGNSA. This CDR3 reads CASSQRTGRFREQYF. CDR3 coding DNA: TGTGCCAGCAGCCAGCGGACAGGGAGATTTCGTGAGCAGTACTTC.

The rearrangement links TRBV5-4 to TRBJ1-2; TRBD1 agrees at 7 bases. V shed 4 bases, J shed 5 bases, and the junction held 11 bases outside the gene matches. In germline, CDR1 is SGHNT, CDR2 YYREEE (reference sequence). The CDR3 is 15 residues long. In DNA, the CDR3 is TGTGCCAGCAGCCCCCGGGACAGCTTTGAGTATGGCTACACCTTC. Its translation: CASSPRDSFEYGYTF.

The chain combines TRBV9 with TRBJ1-3; 8 nucleotides agree with TRBD1. The CDR3 sequence is 16 residues long. The germline CDR1 and CDR2 sequences are SGDLS and YYNGEE. The V segment lost 0 bases and the J segment 2 bases; nucleotides outside the gene matches: 4. The CDR3 DNA reads as TGTGCCAGCAGCGTAGGGGGGACAGGAGCTGGAAACACCATATATTTT. Protein: CASSVGGTGAGNTIYF.

The CDR3 spells CASSPQGTKNIQYF. The CDR3 nucleotides read TGTGCCAGCAGCCCACAGGGGACCAAAAACATTCAGTACTTC. This sequence joins TRBV28 and TRBJ2-4; 7 bases are a match to TRBD1. Trimming cost V 6 bases and J 2 bases; bases outside gene matches: 4. Germline V lookup: CDR1 MDHEN, CDR2 SYDVKM. The CDR3 extends over 14 amino acids.

The gene calls are TRBV25-1 and TRBJ1-4; 8 bases are a match to TRBD1. V lost 3 bases, J lost 6 bases, and 9 bases stayed unmatched. The germline CDR1 and CDR2 sequences are MGHDK and SYGVNS. The CDR3 has 16 amino acids. CDR3 sequence (DNA): TGTGCCAGCAGTGATCATGGACAGGGTTGGTATGAAAAACTGTTTTTT. This translates into CASSDHGQGWYEKLFF.

V usage is TRBV6-2 or TRBV6-3 and J usage is TRBJ1-5; 10 bases fit TRBD1. V was pared by 0 bases and J by 7 bases, with 12 bases of the junction left unmatched. This CDR3 is built from 18 residues. Germline V gene sequence: CDR1 MNHEY, CDR2 SVGEGT. The chain's CDR3 is CASSYSMGQGLVRQPQHF. The CDR3 region has the DNA TGTGCCAGCAGTTACTCGATGGGACAGGGGTTAGTAAGACAGCCCCAGCATTTT.

This chain links TRBV14 with TRBJ2-3; 9 nucleotides align to TRBD1. The CDR3 has 15 residues. V was clipped by 4 bases and J by 1 base; unmatched bases: 3. Germline CDR1 reads SGHDN; CDR2 reads FVKESK. In DNA form, the CDR3 reads TGTGCCAGCAGCCCCCGGACAGGGGGCACAGATACGCAGTATTTT. Its protein product is CASSPRTGGTDTQYF.

CDR3 sequence reads: CASSHLQGSRVSNEQFF. As DNA, the CDR3 is TGTGCCAGCAGCCACCTACAGGGGTCACGGGTATCCAATGAGCAGTTCTTC. The V call is TRBV5-5, the J call TRBJ2-1; 7 nucleotides line up with TRBD1. Germline trimming cut 4 bases from V and 6 bases from J; bases unmatched to any gene: 16. Germline lookup yields CDR1 SGHKS and CDR2 YYEKEE (reference sequence). The CDR3 has 17 residues.

This clone was found once. This sequence joins TRBV7-8 and TRBJ1-1, with a tentative D call TRBD1 (6 bases). Between the trimmed V and J ends, which lost 1 base and 0 bases, there was a span of 9 bases. Per germline, CDR1 SGHVS and CDR2 FQNEAQ. The CDR3 consists of 15 residues. This chain's CDR3 is CASSLVAGVNTEAFF. As DNA, the CDR3 is TGTGCCAGCAGCTTAGTGGCAGGGGTGAACACTGAAGCTTTCTTT.

The rearrangement links TRBV20-1 to TRBJ1-3, with D unclear. CDR3 length equals 14 residues. Germline lookup yields CDR1 DFQATT and CDR2 SNEGSKA (reference sequence). V lost 3 bases and J 0 bases, leaving 9 bases between the germline ends. The CDR3 DNA reads as TGCAGTGCTAGTCCCATGAGCTCTGGAAACACCATATATTTT. It encodes CSASPMSSGNTIYF.

This clone occurred a few times. The V gene is TRBV12-3 or TRBV12-4, the J gene TRBJ2-7; unclear D gene. The CDR3 contains 11 residues. The V and J ends lost 7 bases and 3 bases respectively, with 7 bases between them. The CDR3 DNA sequence: TGTGCCAGCACCGACTTCTACGAGCAGTACTTC. Protein product: CASTDFYEQYF.

The gene calls are TRBV5-1 and TRBJ1-1; D might be TRBD1 (5 bases). Germline CDR1 reads SGHRS; CDR2 reads YFSETQ. The ends were cut back, 3 bases at V and 0 bases at J, with 12 bases in the middle. The CDR3 runs to 15 residues. The CDR3 loop reads CASSSAGGVNTEAFF. CDR3 bases: TGCGCCAGCAGCTCGGCCGGGGGGGTGAACACTGAAGCTTTCTTT. Full variable domain (missing parts from reference TRBV5-1 and TRBJ1-1): KAGVTQTPRYLIKTRGQQVTLSCSPISGHRSVSWYQQTPGQGLQFLFEYFSETQRNKGNFPGRFSGRQFSNSRSEMNVSTLELGDSALYLCASSSAGGVNTEAFFGQGTRLTVV.

The chain combines TRBV10-3 with TRBJ2-7; TRBD1 might be the D (6 bases). CDR3 size: 13 residues. Germline CDR1 is ENHRY and CDR2 is SYGVKD. Trimming removed 4 bases at V and 0 bases at J, with 7 bases between. Here the CDR3 reads CAISGTASYEQYF. DNA of the CDR3: TGTGCCATCAGTGGGACAGCCTCCTACGAGCAGTACTTC.